The subject of this entry is one T cell receptor beta chain. The clone's antigen remains unknown. Per-base qualities were not stored, and no clone one base away is much larger. The data belong to a study of human CD4 T cells and Enterobacteriaceae (dated by TCRdb to 2020 to 2022). Findings and caveats that apply to the study as a whole: Reactivity of ex vivo clonotypes was inferred only by matching nucleotide sequences to CFSE-low cultures from the same donors. Compared with specific clonotypes, broadly cross-reactive clonotypes seemed more expanded ex vivo, with about 55% of the 19 and about 60% of the roughly 34 falling in the top 5%.

Trimming takes 3 bases off V and 6 bases off J; junction bases not matched to a gene: 8. From the cysteine up to the phenylalanine, the CDR3 has a length of 14 residues. This entry keeps only the CDR3 DNA: 42 bases, framed from base 1. CDR1 SGHDT and CDR2 YYEEEE are derived from the germline V gene. The ex vivo total memory CD4+ samples were sequenced at deep level, which gave a detection sensitivity of one cell in 200,000. The QIAamp DNA Micro Kit was used to extract genomic DNA from cell pellets, and spectrophotometry was used to check the quantity and purity of the genomic DNA. TCR Vbeta CDR3 regions were amplified with the immunoSEQ multiplex PCR assay. The Illumina HiSeq platform was used to sequence the amplicons. The retrieved sequences were 87 nucleotides long and included the CDR3 region. In the authors' own workflow: A unique productive TCR Vbeta nucleotide sequence was defined as a clonotype and was quantified by productive template frequency from ImmunoSEQ Analyzer V3.0. A threshold set at the top 5th percentile of each frequency-ranked repertoire was used to define expanded clonotypes. Repertoire overlap was calculated as Chao-Jaccard with the R package fossil and was visualized by nonmetric multidimensional scaling with the R package MASS. TCRdb mirrors the immuneACCESS table, restricted to in-frame sequences. Some clones are absent from its copies; in checked studies, under half trace to an unresolved V gene, and the reason for the others is unknown. The DNA was the basis for D and trimming; V, J and clone size are from that table. For this sample the table gives tens of thousands of clones, of which 70% to 85% were detected only once. 1.5% to 2% of the sample rests with the top ten.

Memory CD4+ T cells, defined as all CD4+ cells except CD45RA+CCR7+CD95- naive cells, were FACS-sorted on a FACSAria III to over 98% purity. Blood from healthy donors was obtained from blood donation centers in Switzerland. Total CD4+ T cells and monocytes were enriched by positive selection with CD4 and CD14 magnetic microbeads. CD8+, CD14+, CD16+, CD56+, CD19+ and CD25-bright cells were excluded prior to sorting. In two blood donors, total memory CD4+ T cells were sequenced directly ex vivo to assess in vivo expansion of bacteria-reactive clonotypes. Peripheral blood mononuclear cells were isolated from donor blood using Ficoll-Paque Plus.

The TCR comes from a human donor in good health. The sample comprised memory CD4+ T cells from blood. The sample's cell subset or site label, in plain terms: total memory CD4 T cells sorted directly ex vivo, unstimulated. Recombination joined TRBV5-6 with TRBJ1-2, with TRBD1 matching 7 junction bases. The DNA is as follows: TGTGCCAGCAGCTGGCCCGACAGGGAAGATGGCTACACCTTC. Its product reads: CASSWPDREDGYTF.